A single TCR beta chain is shown here with its context. The target antigen is unknown. These data are taken from a study of T cell responses to AZD1222 COVID-19 vaccine. Study results and limitations: Two AZD1222 administrations were followed by greater Spike-specific TCR breadth and depth.

The CDR3 totals 15 residues. Germline CDR1 is SGDLS and CDR2 is YYNGEE. Trimming cost V 3 bases and J 13 bases; bases outside gene matches: 18. Here immunoSEQ multiplex PCR was the method, and the copy in TCRdb shows in-frame clones only, minus some. The repertoire holds 200,000 or so clones, with approximately 94% as singletons. The receptor's source is an adult in good health. The chain recombines TRBV9 with TRBJ1-2; 7 nucleotides line up with TRBD1. The specimen comprised peripheral blood, sampled on day 0 of MenACWY control vaccination. DNA for the CDR3: TGTGCCAGCAGCGCACGACAGGGTCTACCCCCGGCACCCACCTTC. Translation gives CASSARQGLPPAPTF.